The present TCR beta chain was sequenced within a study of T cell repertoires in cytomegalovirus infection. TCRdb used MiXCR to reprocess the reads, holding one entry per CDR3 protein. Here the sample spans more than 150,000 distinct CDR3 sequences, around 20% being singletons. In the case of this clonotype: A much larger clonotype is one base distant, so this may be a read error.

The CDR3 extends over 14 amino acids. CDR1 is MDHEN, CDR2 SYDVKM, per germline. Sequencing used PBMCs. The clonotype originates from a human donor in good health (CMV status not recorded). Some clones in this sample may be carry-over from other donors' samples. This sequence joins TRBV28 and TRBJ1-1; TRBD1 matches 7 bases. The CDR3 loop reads CASVRQGVRTEAIF. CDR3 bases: TGTGCCAGCGTTAGACAGGGAGTTAGGACTGAAGCTATCTTT.